This note documents a single T cell receptor (beta chain) sequence. TCRdb processed the 5' RACE reads anew with MiXCR; each CDR3 protein has one entry. Among tens of thousands of distinct CDR3 sequences listed, roughly 13% were seen once. The CDR3 runs 13 residues. Per germline, CDR1 SQVTM and CDR2 ANQGSEA. With 6 bases clipped from V and 6 bases from J, the junction kept 4 bases outside the gene matches. The time point: technical triplicate 1. These data are taken from a study of neurological immune-mediated disorders. The sample consisted of CD4+ T cells from blood. The clonotype was recovered from a female donor with HTLV-1-associated myelopathy (HAM/TSP). The chain recombines TRBV29-1 with TRBJ1-5, with TRBD1 matching over 11 bases. The chain's CDR3 is CSVWTGGGQPQHF. For the CDR3, the DNA is TGCAGCGTCTGGACAGGGGGCGGTCAGCCCCAGCATTTT.